The clone carrying this TCR beta chain has a handful of counts. Its antigen remains unidentified. Of the isolated RNA, all was reverse transcribed, and so the sequenced material was expressed TCRB transcripts. Data came from immunoSEQ multiplex PCR; TCRdb stores just in-frame clones and leaves some out. The sample lists 900,000 or so clones; under 20% were seen once. The CDR3 extends over 16 amino acids. V was clipped by 2 bases and J by 1 base; unmatched bases: 6. In germline, CDR1 is GTSNPN, CDR2 SVGIG (reference sequence). This record comes from a study of beta chain features in type 1 diabetes. On the study more broadly: There was similarity between patients and healthy donors in age, gender and cell yields.

Study-wide results and limits: Patients and controls would share equally any PCR tilt toward shorter templates.

The rearrangement links TRBV30 to TRBJ2-1, with TRBD2 matching 9 bases. This receptor was obtained from a young woman in good health. Sequenced sample: naive CD4+ T cells from blood. CDR3 amino acids: CAWSRAGGESYNEQFF. CDR3 coding DNA: TGTGCCTGGAGTCGGGCGGGGGGGGAATCCTACAATGAGCAGTTCTTC. The complete variable domain, with remaining parts taken from reference TRBV30 and TRBJ2-1, reads SQTIHQWPATLVQPVGSPLSLECTVEGTSNPNLYWYRQAAGRGLQLLFYSVGIGQISSEVPQNLSASRPQDRQFILSSKKLLLSDSGFYLCAWSRAGGESYNEQFFGPGTRLTVL.